This T cell receptor beta chain was recovered during a study of shared clonotypes between healthy human individuals. Background on the study: The study used three CD4 naive, three CD4 memory, two CD8 naive and one CD8 memory plate per donor. General study findings and limits: Few donors limited the genetic and exposure-history diversity represented. Memory subsets generally showed lower estimated richness than naive subsets.

The data were produced by immunoSEQ multiplex PCR, yet TCRdb's version contains in-frame clones alone and is incomplete. The repertoire holds around 650,000 clones, with approximately 96% as singletons. Naive CD8 cells, CD45RO-negative and positively selected for CCR7, excluded terminally differentiated effector memory CD45RA+ cells. Worth noting for this clone: The antigen is not known.

This CDR3 is built from 15 residues. The sequence came from a woman aged 25 to 45 in good health. Sequenced input: naive CD8+ T cells sorted from blood. This chain uses TRBV1 with TRBJ1-3. TRBV1 is a pseudogene. In DNA form, the CDR3 reads TGCACCAGCAGCCCCAGACCCTCCTCTGGAAACACCATATATTTT. The encoded protein is CTSSPRPSSGNTIYF.